The present entry profiles one TCR beta chain with its context. The data are from a study of regulatory T cells in long-lasting Graves disease. After removal of 4 bases from V and 0 bases from J, the junction contained 6 bases not matched to a gene. Germline-derived CDR1 and CDR2 are WSHSY and SAAADI. There are 17 residues in the CDR3. Time point denoted: newly diagnosed GD, antithyroid drugs for less than 3 months. With RNA extracted from PBMCs as input, the TCR library was made. Libraries of TCR beta came from iRepertoire HTBI primers plus Arm-PCR of CDR3 regions. TCRdb redid the calling of the multiplex PCR reads with MiXCR, one entry per CDR3 protein. The table shows some 460,000 distinct CDR3 sequences, with around 16% occurring only once. This sample was shared with a second study, whose subject was T cells in Graves' hyperthyroidism and ophthalmopathy.

The sample was peripheral blood mononuclear cells (PBMCs), taken at new diagnosis, from a patient treated with antithyroid drugs. This TCR was recovered from a man between 35 and 55 years old with Graves disease. The chain has TRBV10-2 and TRBJ2-3; 11 bases align to TRBD2. In nucleotides, the CDR3 is TGCGCCAGCAGTGTTCCTAGCGGGAGGACTAGCACAGATACGCAGTATTTT. The encoded protein is CASSVPSGRTSTDTQYF.